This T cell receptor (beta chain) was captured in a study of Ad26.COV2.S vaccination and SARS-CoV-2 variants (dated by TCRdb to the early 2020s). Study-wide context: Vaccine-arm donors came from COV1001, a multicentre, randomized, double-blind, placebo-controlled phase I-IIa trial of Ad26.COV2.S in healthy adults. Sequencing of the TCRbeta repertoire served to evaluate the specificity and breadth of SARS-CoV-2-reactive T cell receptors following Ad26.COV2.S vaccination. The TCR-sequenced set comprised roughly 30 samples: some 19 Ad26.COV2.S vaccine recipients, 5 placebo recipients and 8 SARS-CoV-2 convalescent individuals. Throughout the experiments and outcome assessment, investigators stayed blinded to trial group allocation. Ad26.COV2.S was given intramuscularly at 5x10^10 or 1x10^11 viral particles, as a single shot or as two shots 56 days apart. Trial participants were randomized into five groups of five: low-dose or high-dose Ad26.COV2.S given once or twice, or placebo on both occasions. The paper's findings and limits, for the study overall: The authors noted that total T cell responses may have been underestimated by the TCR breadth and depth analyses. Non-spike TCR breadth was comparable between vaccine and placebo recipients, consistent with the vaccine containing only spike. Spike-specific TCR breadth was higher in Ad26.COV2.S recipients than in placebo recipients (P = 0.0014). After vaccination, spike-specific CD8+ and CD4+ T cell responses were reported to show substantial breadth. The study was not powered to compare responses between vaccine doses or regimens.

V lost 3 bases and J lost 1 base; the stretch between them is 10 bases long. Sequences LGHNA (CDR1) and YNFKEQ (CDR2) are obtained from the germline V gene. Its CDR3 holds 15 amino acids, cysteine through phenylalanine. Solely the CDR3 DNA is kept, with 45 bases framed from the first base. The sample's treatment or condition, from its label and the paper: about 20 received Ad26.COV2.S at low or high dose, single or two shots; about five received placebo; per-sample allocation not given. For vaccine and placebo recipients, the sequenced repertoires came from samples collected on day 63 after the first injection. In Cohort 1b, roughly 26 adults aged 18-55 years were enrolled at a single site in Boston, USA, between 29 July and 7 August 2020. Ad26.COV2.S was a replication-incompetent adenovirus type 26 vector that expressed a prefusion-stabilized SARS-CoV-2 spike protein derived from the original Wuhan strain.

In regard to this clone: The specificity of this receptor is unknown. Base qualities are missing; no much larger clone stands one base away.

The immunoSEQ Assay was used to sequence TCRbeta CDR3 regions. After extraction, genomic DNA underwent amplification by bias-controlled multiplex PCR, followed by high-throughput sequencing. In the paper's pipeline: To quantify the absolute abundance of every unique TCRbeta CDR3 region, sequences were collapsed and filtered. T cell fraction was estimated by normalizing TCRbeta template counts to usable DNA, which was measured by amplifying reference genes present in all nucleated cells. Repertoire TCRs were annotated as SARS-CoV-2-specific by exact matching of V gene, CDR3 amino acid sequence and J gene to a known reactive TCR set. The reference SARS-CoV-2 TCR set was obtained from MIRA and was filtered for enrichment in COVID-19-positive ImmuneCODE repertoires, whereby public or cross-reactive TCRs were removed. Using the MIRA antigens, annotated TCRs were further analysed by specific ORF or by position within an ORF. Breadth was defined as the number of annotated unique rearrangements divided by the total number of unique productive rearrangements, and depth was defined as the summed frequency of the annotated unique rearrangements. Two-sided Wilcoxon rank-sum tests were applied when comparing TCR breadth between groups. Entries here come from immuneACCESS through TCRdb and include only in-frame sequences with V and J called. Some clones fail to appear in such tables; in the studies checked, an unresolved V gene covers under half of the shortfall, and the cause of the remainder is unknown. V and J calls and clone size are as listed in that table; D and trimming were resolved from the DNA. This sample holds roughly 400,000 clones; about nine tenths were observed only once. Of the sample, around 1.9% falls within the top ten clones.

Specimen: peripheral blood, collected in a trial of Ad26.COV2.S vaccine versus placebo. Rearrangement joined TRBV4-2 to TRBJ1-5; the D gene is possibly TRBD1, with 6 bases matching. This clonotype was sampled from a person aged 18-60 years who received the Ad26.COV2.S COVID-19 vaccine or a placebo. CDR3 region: CASSQLTGSNQPQHF. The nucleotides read TGTGCCAGCAGCCAGTTGACAGGAAGCAATCAGCCCCAGCATTTT.